The 2 T cell receptor beta chains reported below all come from one sample, sequenced in a study of cytomegalovirus exposure and HLA in healthy donors. The PCR contained 60 Vbeta and 13 Jbeta primers. Assay used: immunoSEQ multiplex PCR; TCRdb lists only in-frame clones, some missing. The sample yields over 150,000 clones, around 65% seen once. Sequences were obtained from PBMCs. The receptor set was obtained from a woman in her thirties or forties in good health and CMV-seropositive.

This chain's CDR3 is CASSPEGRYTYEQYF. The CDR3 nucleotides are TGTGCCAGCAGCCCAGAGGGCAGGTATACCTACGAGCAGTACTTC. V is TRBV28 and J is TRBJ2-7; TRBD2 might be the D (5 bases). The V and J ends lost 6 bases and 2 bases respectively, with 17 bases between them. Germline CDR1 and CDR2: MDHEN and SYDVKM. CDR3 length: 15 residues.

This rearrangement joins TRBV5-1 to TRBJ2-7, with TRBD1 matching 8 bases. The germline V gene has CDR1 SGHRS and CDR2 YFSETQ. The CDR3 extends over 14 amino acids. V trimming: 2 bases; J trimming: 0 bases; junction bases outside the gene matches: 1. CDR3 coding DNA: TGCGCCAGCAGCTTCGGGACAGGCTCCTACGAGCAGTACTTC. Translating it yields CASSFGTGSYEQYF.